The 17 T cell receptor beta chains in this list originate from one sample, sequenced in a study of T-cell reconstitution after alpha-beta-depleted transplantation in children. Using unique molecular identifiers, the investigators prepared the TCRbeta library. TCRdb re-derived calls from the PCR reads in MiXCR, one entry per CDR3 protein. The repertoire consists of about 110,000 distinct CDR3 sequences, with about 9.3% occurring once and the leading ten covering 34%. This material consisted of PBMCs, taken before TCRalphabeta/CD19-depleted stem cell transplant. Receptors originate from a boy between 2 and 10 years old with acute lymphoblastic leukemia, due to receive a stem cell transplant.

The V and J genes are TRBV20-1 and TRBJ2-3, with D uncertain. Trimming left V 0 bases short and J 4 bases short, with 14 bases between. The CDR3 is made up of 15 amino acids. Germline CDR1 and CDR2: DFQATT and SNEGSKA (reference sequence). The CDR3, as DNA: TGCAGTGCTAGAGAAACCTTTGGGAAAGCAGATACGCAGTATTTT. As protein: CSARETFGKADTQYF.

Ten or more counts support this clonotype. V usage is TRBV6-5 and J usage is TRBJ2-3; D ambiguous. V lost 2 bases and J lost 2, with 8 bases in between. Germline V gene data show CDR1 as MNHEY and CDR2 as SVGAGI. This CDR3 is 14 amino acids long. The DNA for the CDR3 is TGTGCCAGCAGTTACGTACCTTCCACAGATACGCAGTATTTT. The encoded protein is CASSYVPSTDTQYF.

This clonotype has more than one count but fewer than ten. CDR3 protein: CASSPGTGSGYGYTF. The CDR3 nucleotides read TGTGCCAGCAGTCCCGGGACAGGTTCCGGCTATGGCTACACCTTC. V gene TRBV6-5 combines with J gene TRBJ1-2; 8 positions match TRBD1. In germline, CDR1 is MNHEY, CDR2 SVGAGI. Trimming at V came to 5 bases and at J to 4 bases, leaving 9 bases not matched to a gene. This CDR3 is built from 15 residues.

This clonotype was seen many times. The CDR3 protein is CASSFVGQGGETQYF. CDR3 DNA sequence: TGTGCCAGCAGCTTTGTGGGACAGGGTGGGGAGACCCAGTACTTC. The genes are TRBV5-6 and TRBJ2-5, with 9 positions matching TRBD1. The ends lost 2 bases at V and 5 bases at J; junction bases unmatched: 7. The CDR3 extends over 15 amino acids. Germline V gives CDR1 SGHDT, CDR2 YYEEEE.

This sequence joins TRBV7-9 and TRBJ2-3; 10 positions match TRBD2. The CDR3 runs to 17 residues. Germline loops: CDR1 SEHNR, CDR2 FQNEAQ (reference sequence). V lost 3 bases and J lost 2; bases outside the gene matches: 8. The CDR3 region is CASSLPSSGGFTDTQYF. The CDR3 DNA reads TGTGCCAGCAGCTTGCCTTCTAGCGGGGGATTCACAGATACGCAGTATTTT.

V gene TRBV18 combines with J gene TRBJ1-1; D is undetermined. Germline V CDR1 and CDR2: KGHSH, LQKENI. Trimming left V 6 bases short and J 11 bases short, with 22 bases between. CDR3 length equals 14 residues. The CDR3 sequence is CASSNLDSGRSAFF. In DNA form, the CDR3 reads TGTGCCAGCTCCAATTTAGACTCGGGTCGGTCGGCTTTCTTT.

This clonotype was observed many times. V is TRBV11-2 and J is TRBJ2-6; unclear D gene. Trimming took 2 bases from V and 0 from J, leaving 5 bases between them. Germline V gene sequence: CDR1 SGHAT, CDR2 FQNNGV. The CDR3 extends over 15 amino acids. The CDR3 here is CASSLTGSGANVLTF. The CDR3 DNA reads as TGTGCCAGCAGCTTAACTGGCTCTGGGGCCAACGTCCTGACTTTC.

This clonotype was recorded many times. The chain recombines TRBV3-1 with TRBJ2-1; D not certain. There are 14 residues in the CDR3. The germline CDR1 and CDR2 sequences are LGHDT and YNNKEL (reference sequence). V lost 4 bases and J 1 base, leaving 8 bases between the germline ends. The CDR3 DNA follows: TGTGCCAGCAGCCCCCAATGGTCCTACAATGAGCAGTTCTTC. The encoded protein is CASSPQWSYNEQFF.

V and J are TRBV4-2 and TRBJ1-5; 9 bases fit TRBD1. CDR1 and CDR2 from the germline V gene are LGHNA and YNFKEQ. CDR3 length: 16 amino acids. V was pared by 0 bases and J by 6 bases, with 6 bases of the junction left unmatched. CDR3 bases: TGTGCCAGCAGCCAAGAGGCGGGACAGGGTAGTCAGCCCCAGCATTTT. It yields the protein CASSQEAGQGSQPQHF.

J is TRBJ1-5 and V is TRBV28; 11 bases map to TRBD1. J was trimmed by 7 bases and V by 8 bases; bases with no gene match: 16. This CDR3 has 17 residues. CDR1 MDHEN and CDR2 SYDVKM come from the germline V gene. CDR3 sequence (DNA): TGTGCCAGCCGATCCTTACTCGGACAGGGGGCCAGGCAGCCCCAGCATTTT. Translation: CASRSLLGQGARQPQHF.

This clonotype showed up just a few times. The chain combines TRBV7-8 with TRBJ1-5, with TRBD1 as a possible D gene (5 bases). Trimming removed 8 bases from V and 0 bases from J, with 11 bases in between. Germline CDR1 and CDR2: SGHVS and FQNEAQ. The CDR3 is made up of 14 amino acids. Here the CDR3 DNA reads TGTGCCAGCTCCGACAGTTATAGCAATCAGCCCCAGCATTTT. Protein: CASSDSYSNQPQHF. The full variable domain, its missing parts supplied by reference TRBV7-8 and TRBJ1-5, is GAGVSQSPRYKVAKRGQDVALRCDPISGHVSLFWYQQALGQGPEFLTYFQNEAQLDKSGLPSDRFFAERPEGSVSTLKIQRTQQEDSAVYLCASSDSYSNQPQHFGDGTRLSIL.

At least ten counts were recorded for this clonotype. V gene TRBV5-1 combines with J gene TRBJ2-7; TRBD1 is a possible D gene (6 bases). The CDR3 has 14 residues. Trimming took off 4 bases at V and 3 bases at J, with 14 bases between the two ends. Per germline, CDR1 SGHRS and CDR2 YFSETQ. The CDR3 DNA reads TGCGCCAGCAGCCGTCGGACAGTTGACTACGAGCAGTACTTC. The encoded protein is CASSRRTVDYEQYF.

This CDR3 is CASSSMLGDQQVLSWFF. The CDR3 bases are TGTGCCAGCAGCTCAATGTTGGGGGACCAACAGGTTCTATCGTGGTTCTTC. The chain joins TRBV5-5 to TRBJ2-1; D might be TRBD1 or TRBD2, each matching 5 bases. Germline loops: CDR1 SGHKS, CDR2 YYEKEE (reference sequence). This CDR3 is 17 amino acids long. Trimming removed 3 bases at V and 15 bases at J, with 31 bases between.

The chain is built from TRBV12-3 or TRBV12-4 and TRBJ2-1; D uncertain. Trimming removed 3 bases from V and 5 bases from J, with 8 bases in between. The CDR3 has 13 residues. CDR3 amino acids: CASSFLTHNEQFF. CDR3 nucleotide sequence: TGTGCCAGCAGTTTTTTGACTCACAATGAGCAGTTCTTC.

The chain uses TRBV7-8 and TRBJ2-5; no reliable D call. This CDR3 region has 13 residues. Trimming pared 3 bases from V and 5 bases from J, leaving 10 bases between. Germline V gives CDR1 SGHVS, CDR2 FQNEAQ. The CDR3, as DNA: TGTGCCAGCAGCTTTAGGGCCCGGGAGACCCAGTACTTC. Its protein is CASSFRARETQYF.

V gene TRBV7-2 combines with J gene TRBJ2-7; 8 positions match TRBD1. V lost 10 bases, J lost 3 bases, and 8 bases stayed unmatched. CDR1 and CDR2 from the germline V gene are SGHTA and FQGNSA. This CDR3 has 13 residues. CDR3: CATSQGAGYEQYF. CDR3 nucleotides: TGTGCCACCTCCCAGGGGGCCGGCTACGAGCAGTACTTC.

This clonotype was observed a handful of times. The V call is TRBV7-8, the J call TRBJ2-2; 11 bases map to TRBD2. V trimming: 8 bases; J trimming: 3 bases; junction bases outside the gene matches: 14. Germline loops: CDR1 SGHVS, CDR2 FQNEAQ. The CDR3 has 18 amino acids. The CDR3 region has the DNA TGTGCCAGCGGCGTCGTGGTAGCGGGAGGGCCCTACACCGGGGAGCTGTTTTTT. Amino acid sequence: CASGVVVAGGPYTGELFF.